One and the same sample provided the 9 T cell receptor beta chains below, sequenced in a study of T-cell reconstitution after alpha-beta-depleted transplantation in children. Construction of the TCRbeta library involved unique molecular identifiers. TCRdb reanalysed the PCR reads using MiXCR and keeps one entry per CDR3 protein. The repertoire holds 260,000 or so distinct CDR3 sequences, 12% seen once, with 2.6% in the top ten. Sample: PBMCs from the stem cell graft donor, taken from the stem cell graft. These receptors were collected from a human donor who donated a stem cell graft to a child with acute lymphoblastic leukemia.

This clonotype was seen more than once but under ten times. The gene calls are TRBV6-5 and TRBJ2-5; 8 positions agree with TRBD1. Looked up from germline, CDR1 is MNHEY and CDR2 is SVGAGI. The CDR3 runs 14 residues. J was trimmed by 7 bases and V by 0 bases; bases with no gene match: 4. The CDR3 DNA reads as TGTGCCAGCAGTTACTCGACAGGGGCGGTGACCCAGTACTTC. It specifies CASSYSTGAVTQYF.

This clonotype came up a few times. The chain recombines TRBV7-2 with TRBJ1-6, with TRBD1 matching over 9 bases. The germline V gene has CDR1 SGHTA and CDR2 FQGNSA. Unmatched junction bases numbered 8, after V lost 6 bases and J lost 8 bases. This CDR3 contains 15 residues. The CDR3 here is CASSPPGQGYSPLHF. The CDR3 DNA reads as TGTGCCAGCAGTCCTCCGGGACAGGGTTATTCACCCCTCCACTTT.

This clonotype was seen ten or more times. V usage is TRBV10-3 and J usage is TRBJ1-2; TRBD1 might be the D (5 bases). Trimming stripped 0 bases from V and 4 bases from J, with 9 bases between. The CDR3 extends over 14 amino acids. Germline CDR1 and CDR2: ENHRY and SYGVKD. As DNA, the CDR3 is TGTGCCATCAGTGAGTCGAAGGGGCTCTATGGCTACACCTTC. Protein product: CAISESKGLYGYTF.

A few counts support this clonotype. J is TRBJ2-3 and V is TRBV20-1; no definite D call. V shed 6 bases and J shed 6 bases, with 13 bases lying between them. CDR3 length: 12 amino acids. The V gene's germline CDR1 is DFQATT and CDR2 SNEGSKA (reference sequence). CDR3 in amino acids: CSAYLMGDTQYF. The CDR3 coding sequence is TGCAGTGCCTATCTAATGGGGGATACGCAGTATTTT.

This clonotype was recorded many times. V gene TRBV7-2 combines with J gene TRBJ2-7; 15 positions agree with TRBD2. V lost 5 bases, J lost 1 base, and 6 bases stayed unmatched. The CDR3 is made up of 17 amino acids. Germline V lookup: CDR1 SGHTA, CDR2 FQGNSA. The CDR3: CASSPRTSGRVSYEQYF. The CDR3 nucleotides are TGTGCCAGCAGCCCCCGGACTAGCGGGAGGGTTTCCTACGAGCAGTACTTC. Supplemented by reference TRBV7-2 and TRBJ2-7, the full variable domain reads GAGVSQSPSNKVTEKGKDVELRCDPISGHTALYWYRQSLGQGLEFLIYFQGNSAPDKSGLPSDRFSAERTGGSVSTLTIQRTQQEDSAVYLCASSPRTSGRVSYEQYFGPGTRLTVT.

The chain links TRBV18 to TRBJ1-4, with TRBD1 matching 12 bases. Germline V gene sequence: CDR1 KGHSH, CDR2 LQKENI. V was pared by 3 bases and J by 8 bases, with 13 bases of the junction left unmatched. This CDR3 spans 18 amino acids. The CDR3 nucleotides read TGTGCCAGCTCACCGAGAACCGGGACAGGGGGCTTCGGGGAAAAACTGTTTTTT. Translation: CASSPRTGTGGFGEKLFF.

This chain joins TRBV30 and TRBJ1-1; D call uncertain. The germline V and J ends were trimmed by 1 base and 2 bases, with 11 bases remaining between them. The CDR3 is 14 residues long. Germline CDR1 reads GTSNPN; CDR2 reads SVGIG (reference sequence). CDR3 coding DNA: TGTGCCTGGAGTGACGGGGAGGGAAACACTGAAGCTTTCTTT. It is translated as CAWSDGEGNTEAFF.

About this clonotype: One base away lies a much larger clone, so this may be a sequencing read error. The chain has TRBV15 and TRBJ1-5; no clear D. Germline values: CDR1 LNHNV, CDR2 YYDKDF (reference sequence). With 10 bases removed from V and 10 bases from J, the gap between germline ends came to 20 bases. This CDR3 is built from 13 residues. CDR3: CASGTGKSLPQHF. The CDR3 bases are TGTGCCAGCGGAACTGGGAAGTCACTTCCCCAGCATTTT.

The table lists this clonotype with many counts. This chain's CDR3 is CASSLKRLAGGRPAKNEQFF. The CDR3, as DNA: TGTGCCAGCAGTTTAAAGAGACTAGCGGGAGGCCGCCCCGCCAAGAATGAGCAGTTCTTC. This chain connects TRBV28 to TRBJ2-1; 13 positions match TRBD2. The CDR3 totals 20 residues. The germline gives CDR1 MDHEN, CDR2 SYDVKM. V shed 2 bases, J shed 7 bases, and the junction held 17 bases outside the gene matches.